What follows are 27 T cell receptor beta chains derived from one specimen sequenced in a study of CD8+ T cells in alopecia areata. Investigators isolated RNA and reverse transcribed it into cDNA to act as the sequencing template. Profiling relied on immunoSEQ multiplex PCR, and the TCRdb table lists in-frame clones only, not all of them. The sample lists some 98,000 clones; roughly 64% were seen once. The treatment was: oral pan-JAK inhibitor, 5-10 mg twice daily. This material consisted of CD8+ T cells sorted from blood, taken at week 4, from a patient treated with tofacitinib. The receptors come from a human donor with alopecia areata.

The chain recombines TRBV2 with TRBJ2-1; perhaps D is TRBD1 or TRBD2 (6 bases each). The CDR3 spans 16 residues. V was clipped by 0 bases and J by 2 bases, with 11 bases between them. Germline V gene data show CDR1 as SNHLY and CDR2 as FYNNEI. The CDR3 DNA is TGTGCCAGCAGTGAAGCGGGGCGGGACACCTACAATGAGCAGTTCTTC. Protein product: CASSEAGRDTYNEQFF.

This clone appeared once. The CDR3 loop reads CASSSQDRTDTQYF. The CDR3 DNA is TGTGCCAGCTCTTCTCAGGACCGGACAGATACGCAGTATTTT. V and J are TRBV18 and TRBJ2-3; D not resolved. The CDR3 length is 14 residues. Trimming left V 6 bases short and J 3 bases short, with 13 bases between. In germline, CDR1 is KGHSH, CDR2 LQKENI.

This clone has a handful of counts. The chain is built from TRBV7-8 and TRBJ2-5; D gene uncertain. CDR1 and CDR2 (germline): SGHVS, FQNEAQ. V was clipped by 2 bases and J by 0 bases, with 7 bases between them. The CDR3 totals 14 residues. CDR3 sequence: CASSLWQNQETQYF. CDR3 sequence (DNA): TGTGCCAGCAGCTTATGGCAGAACCAAGAGACCCAGTACTTC.

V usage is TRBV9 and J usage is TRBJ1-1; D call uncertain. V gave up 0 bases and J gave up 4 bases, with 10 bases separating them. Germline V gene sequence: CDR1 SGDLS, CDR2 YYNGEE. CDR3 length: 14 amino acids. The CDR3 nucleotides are TGTGCCAGCAGCGTAGAGGGTGCCGGCACTGAAGCTTTCTTT. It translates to CASSVEGAGTEAFF.

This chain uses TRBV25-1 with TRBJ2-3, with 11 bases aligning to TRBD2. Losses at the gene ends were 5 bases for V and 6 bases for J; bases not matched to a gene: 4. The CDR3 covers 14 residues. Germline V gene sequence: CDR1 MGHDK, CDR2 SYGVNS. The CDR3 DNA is TGTGCCAGCAGTATGGGACTAGCGGCGGATACGCAGTATTTT. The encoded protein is CASSMGLAADTQYF. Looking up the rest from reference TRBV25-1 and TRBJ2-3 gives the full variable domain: EADIYQTPRYLVIGTGKKITLECSQTMGHDKMYWYQQDPGMELHLIHYSYGVNSTEKGDLSSESTVSRIRTEHFPLTLESARPSHTSQYLCASSMGLAADTQYFGPGTRLTVL.

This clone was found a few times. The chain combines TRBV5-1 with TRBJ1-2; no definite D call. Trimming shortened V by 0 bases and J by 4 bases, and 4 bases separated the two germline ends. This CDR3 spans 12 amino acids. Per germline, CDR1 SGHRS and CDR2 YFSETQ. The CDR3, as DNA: TGCGCCAGCAGCTTGGACAGCTATGGCTACACCTTC. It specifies CASSLDSYGYTF.

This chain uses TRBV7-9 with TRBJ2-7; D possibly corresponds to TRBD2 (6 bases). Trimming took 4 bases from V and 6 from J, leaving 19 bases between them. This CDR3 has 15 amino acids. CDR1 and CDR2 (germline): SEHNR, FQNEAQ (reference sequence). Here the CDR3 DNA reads TGTGCCAGCAGCTCCCGGGACTCCCGAGGCGGCGAGCAGTACTTC. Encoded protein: CASSSRDSRGGEQYF.

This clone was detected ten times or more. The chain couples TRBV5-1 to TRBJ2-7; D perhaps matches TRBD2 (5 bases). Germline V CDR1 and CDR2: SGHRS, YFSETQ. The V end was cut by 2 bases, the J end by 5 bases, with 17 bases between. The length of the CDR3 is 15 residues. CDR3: CASSFEGLLLDEQYF. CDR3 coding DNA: TGCGCCAGCAGCTTCGAAGGACTCCTCTTAGACGAGCAGTACTTC.

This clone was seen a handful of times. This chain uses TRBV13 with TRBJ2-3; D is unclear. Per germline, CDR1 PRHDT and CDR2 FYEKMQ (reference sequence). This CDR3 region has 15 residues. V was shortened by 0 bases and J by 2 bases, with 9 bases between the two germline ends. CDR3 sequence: CASSLGPPTTDTQYF. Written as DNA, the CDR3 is TGTGCCAGCAGCTTAGGACCCCCTACCACAGATACGCAGTATTTT.

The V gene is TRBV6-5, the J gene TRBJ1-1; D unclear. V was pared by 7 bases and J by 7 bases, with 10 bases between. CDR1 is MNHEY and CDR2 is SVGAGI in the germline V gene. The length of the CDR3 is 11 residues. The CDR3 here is CASILRSEAFF. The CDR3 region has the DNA TGTGCCAGCATTTTACGGAGTGAAGCTTTCTTT.

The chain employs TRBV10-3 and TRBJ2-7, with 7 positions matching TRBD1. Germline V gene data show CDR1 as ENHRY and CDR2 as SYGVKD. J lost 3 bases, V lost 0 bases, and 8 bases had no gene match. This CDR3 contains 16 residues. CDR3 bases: TGTGCCATCAGTGAGTCTGGGTCAGGGGGAAGCTACGAGCAGTACTTC. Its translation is CAISESGSGGSYEQYF.

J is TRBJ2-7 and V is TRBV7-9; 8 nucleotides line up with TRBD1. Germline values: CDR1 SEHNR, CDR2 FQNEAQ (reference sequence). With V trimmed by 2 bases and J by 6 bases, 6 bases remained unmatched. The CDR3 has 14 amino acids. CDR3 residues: CASSLSLTGGEQYF. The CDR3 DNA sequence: TGTGCCAGCAGCTTATCCCTAACAGGGGGCGAGCAGTACTTC.

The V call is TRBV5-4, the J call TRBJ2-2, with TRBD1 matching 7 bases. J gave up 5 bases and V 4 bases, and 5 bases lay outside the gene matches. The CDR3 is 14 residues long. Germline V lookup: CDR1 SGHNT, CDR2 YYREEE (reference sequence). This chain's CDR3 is CASSKTGTTGELFF. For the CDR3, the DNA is TGTGCCAGCAGCAAGACAGGGACGACCGGGGAGCTGTTTTTT.

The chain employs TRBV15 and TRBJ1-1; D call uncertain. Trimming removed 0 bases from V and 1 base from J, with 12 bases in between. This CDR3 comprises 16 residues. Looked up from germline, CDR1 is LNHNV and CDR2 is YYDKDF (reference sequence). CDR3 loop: CATSRDLGRTNTEAFF. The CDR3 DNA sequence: TGTGCCACCAGCAGAGATTTGGGTCGTACGAACACTGAAGCTTTCTTT.

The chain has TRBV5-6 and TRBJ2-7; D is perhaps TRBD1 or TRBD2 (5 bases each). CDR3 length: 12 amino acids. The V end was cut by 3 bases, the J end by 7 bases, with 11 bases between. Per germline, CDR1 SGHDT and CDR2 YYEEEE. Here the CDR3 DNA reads TGTGCCAGCAGCTCGGGACGTGCAGAGCAGTACTTC. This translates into CASSSGRAEQYF.

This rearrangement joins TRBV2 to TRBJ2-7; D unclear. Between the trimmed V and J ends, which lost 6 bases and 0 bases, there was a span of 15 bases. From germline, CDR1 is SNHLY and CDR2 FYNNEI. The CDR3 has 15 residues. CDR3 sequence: CASSLPGGSSYEQYF. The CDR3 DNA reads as TGTGCCAGCAGCCTTCCTGGCGGCAGCTCCTACGAGCAGTACTTC.

For the CDR3, the DNA is TGTGCCAGCAGTTTATTTCGGGGCGGCAGGGAGACCCAGTACTTC. This codes for CASSLFRGGRETQYF. V is TRBV28 and J is TRBJ2-5; the D gene could be TRBD1 or TRBD2 (5 bases each). The germline gives CDR1 MDHEN, CDR2 SYDVKM. V was pared by 1 base and J by 5 bases, with 14 bases between. The CDR3 extends over 15 amino acids.

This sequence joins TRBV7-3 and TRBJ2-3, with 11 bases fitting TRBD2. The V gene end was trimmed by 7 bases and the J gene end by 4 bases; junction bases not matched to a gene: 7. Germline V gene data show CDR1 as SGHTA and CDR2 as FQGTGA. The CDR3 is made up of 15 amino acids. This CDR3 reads CASIRLAGRSDTQYF. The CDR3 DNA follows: TGTGCCAGCATCAGACTAGCGGGGCGTTCAGATACGCAGTATTTT.

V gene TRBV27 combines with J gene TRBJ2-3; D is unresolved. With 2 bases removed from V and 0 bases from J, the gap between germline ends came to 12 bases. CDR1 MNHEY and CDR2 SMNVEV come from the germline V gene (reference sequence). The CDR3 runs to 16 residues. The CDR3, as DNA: TGTGCCAGCAGTTTACTCGCCGGCCCTAGCACAGATACGCAGTATTTT. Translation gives CASSLLAGPSTDTQYF.

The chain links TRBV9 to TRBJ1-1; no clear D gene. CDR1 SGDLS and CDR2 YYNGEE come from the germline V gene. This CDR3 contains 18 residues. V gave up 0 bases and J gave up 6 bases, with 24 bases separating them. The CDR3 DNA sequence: TGTGCCAGCAGCGTAGATCCGGCGTTAGGGCCGAAATCTGCTGAAGCTTTCTTT. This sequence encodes CASSVDPALGPKSAEAFF.

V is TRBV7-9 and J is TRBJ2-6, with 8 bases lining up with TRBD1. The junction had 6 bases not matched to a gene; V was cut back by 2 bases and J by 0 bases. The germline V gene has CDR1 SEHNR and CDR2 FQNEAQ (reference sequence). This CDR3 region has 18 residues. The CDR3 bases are TGTGCCAGCAGCTTATTATGGGACAGGACCTCTGGGGCCAACGTCCTGACTTTC. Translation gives CASSLLWDRTSGANVLTF.

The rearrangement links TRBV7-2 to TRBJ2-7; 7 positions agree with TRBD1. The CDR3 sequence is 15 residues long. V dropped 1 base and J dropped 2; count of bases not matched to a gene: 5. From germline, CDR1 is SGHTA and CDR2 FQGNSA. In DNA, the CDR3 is TGTGCCAGCAGCTTAGACGAGGGGGCCCCCTACGAGCAGTACTTC. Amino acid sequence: CASSLDEGAPYEQYF.

The CDR3 loop reads CASSPGASYEQYF. In DNA, the CDR3 is TGTGCCAGCAGCCCAGGGGCTTCCTACGAGCAGTACTTC. The J gene is TRBJ2-7, the V gene TRBV14, with D possibly TRBD1 on 6 matching bases. V was cut by 4 bases and J by 1 base, with 8 bases left in between. The CDR3 has 13 amino acids. The V gene's germline CDR1 is SGHDN and CDR2 FVKESK.

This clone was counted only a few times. The CDR3: CASSRLSGDETQYF. In nucleotides, the CDR3 is TGTGCCAGCAGCCGACTTAGTGGGGACGAGACCCAGTACTTC. The V and J genes are TRBV28 and TRBJ2-5; D could derive from TRBD1 or TRBD2 (5 bases each). The CDR3 totals 14 residues. Trimming took 6 bases from V and 5 from J, leaving 16 bases between them. The germline V gene encodes CDR1 MDHEN and CDR2 SYDVKM.

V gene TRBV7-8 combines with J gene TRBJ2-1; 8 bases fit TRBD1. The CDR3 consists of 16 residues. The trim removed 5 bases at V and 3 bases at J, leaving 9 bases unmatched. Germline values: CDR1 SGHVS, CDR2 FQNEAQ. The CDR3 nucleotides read TGTGCCAGCAGCCGAACTCAGGGGGCTGTCTACAATGAGCAGTTCTTC. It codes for CASSRTQGAVYNEQFF.

The CDR3 spells CASSLRQGFDKNIQYF. The CDR3 DNA reads TGCGCCAGCAGCTTGAGGCAGGGCTTTGACAAAAACATTCAGTACTTC. The chain recombines TRBV5-1 with TRBJ2-4, with a possible D match to TRBD1 (5 bases). The V gene lost 1 base and the J gene lost 3 bases, with 14 bases spanning the gap. Per germline, CDR1 SGHRS and CDR2 YFSETQ. The CDR3 runs to 16 residues.

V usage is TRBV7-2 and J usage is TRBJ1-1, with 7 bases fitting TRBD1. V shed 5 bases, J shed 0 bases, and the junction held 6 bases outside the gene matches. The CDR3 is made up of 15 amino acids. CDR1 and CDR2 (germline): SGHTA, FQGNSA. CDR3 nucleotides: TGTGCCAGCAGCCCCCGGACAGGCATGAACACTGAAGCTTTCTTT. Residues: CASSPRTGMNTEAFF.